What follows are 25 T cell receptor beta chains derived from one specimen sequenced in a study of cytomegalovirus exposure and HLA in healthy donors. Researchers ran the PCR with 60 Vbeta and 13 Jbeta primers. Produced via immunoSEQ multiplex PCR; TCRdb's table is partial and in-frame only. This table has around 85,000 clones, about three quarters appearing once. The sample taken for sequencing was PBMCs. These receptors came from a male donor in good health and CMV-seronegative.

V gene TRBV4-1 combines with J gene TRBJ2-3; 10 positions agree with TRBD1. The V gene's germline CDR1 is MGHRA and CDR2 YSYEKL. CDR3 size: 15 residues. The V segment lost 3 bases and the J segment 4 bases; nucleotides outside the gene matches: 4. The CDR3 reads CASSHPGQGPDTQYF. The CDR3 DNA reads TGCGCCAGCAGCCACCCGGGACAGGGGCCAGATACGCAGTATTTT.

The chain carries TRBV5-1 and TRBJ2-2; D is uncertain. This CDR3 comprises 14 residues. Trimming stripped 6 bases from V and 1 base from J, with 10 bases between. CDR1 SGHRS and CDR2 YFSETQ come from the germline V gene. For the CDR3, the DNA is TGCGCCAGCAATGTTTATTTGAACACCGGGGAGCTGTTTTTT. Protein: CASNVYLNTGELFF.

V and J are TRBV28 and TRBJ2-7, with TRBD2 as a possible D gene (6 bases). CDR3 length: 12 amino acids. Trimming pared 4 bases from V and 5 bases from J, leaving 9 bases between. The germline V gene encodes CDR1 MDHEN and CDR2 SYDVKM. The CDR3 sequence is CASSWSGDEQYF. The CDR3 coding sequence is TGTGCCAGCAGTTGGTCGGGGGACGAGCAGTACTTC.

The chain couples TRBV6-1 to TRBJ1-3, with a possible D match to TRBD1 (6 bases). The V end lost 3 bases, the J end lost 0 bases, and 12 bases lay between the germline ends. From germline, CDR1 is MNHNS and CDR2 SASEGT. The CDR3 is made up of 16 amino acids. The CDR3 nucleotides read TGTGCCAGCAGTGAGACGGACAGAAGCTCTGGAAACACCATATATTTT. Residues: CASSETDRSSGNTIYF.

The table lists this clone with a few counts. V is TRBV7-6 and J is TRBJ2-1; 9 nucleotides match TRBD1. Germline lookup yields CDR1 SGHVS and CDR2 FNYEAQ. The trim removed 5 bases at V and 9 bases at J, leaving 17 bases unmatched. The CDR3 totals 17 residues. As DNA, the CDR3 is TGTGCCAGCAGCCCTAAGGGAATGGGACAGGGAATCGGTGAGCAGTTCTTC. It encodes CASSPKGMGQGIGEQFF.

This rearrangement joins TRBV7-2 to TRBJ1-2; D is undetermined. V lost 1 base, J lost 7 bases, and 10 bases lay in between. This CDR3 is built from 13 residues. Looked up from germline, CDR1 is SGHTA and CDR2 is FQGNSA. In DNA, the CDR3 is TGTGCCAGCAGCTTAGGGCCCTCCAGTGGCTACACCTTC. Translated, it gives CASSLGPSSGYTF. The full variable domain, with the rest looked up from reference TRBV7-2 and TRBJ1-2, is GAGVSQSPSNKVTEKGKDVELRCDPISGHTALYWYRQSLGQGLEFLIYFQGNSAPDKSGLPSDRFSAERTGGSVSTLTIQRTQQEDSAVYLCASSLGPSSGYTFGSGTRLTVV.

The V and J genes are TRBV14 and TRBJ2-5; 10 bases fit TRBD2. Germline CDR1 SGHDN, CDR2 FVKESK. The trim removed 2 bases at V and 2 bases at J, leaving 8 bases unmatched. This CDR3 comprises 17 residues. The CDR3 loop is CASSQRSASGGQETQYF. The CDR3 bases are TGTGCCAGCAGCCAAAGATCGGCTAGCGGGGGACAAGAGACCCAGTACTTC.

This sequence joins TRBV5-1 and TRBJ2-1, with TRBD2 matching over 8 bases. Germline lookup yields CDR1 SGHRS and CDR2 YFSETQ. The CDR3 is 19 residues long. The V segment lost 2 bases and the J segment 0 bases; nucleotides outside the gene matches: 13. The CDR3 DNA reads as TGCGCCAGCAGCTTTAGGGCTAGCGGGTACTTAAACTCCTACAATGAGCAGTTCTTC. Its translation: CASSFRASGYLNSYNEQFF. Looking up the rest from reference TRBV5-1 and TRBJ2-1 gives the full variable domain: KAGVTQTPRYLIKTRGQQVTLSCSPISGHRSVSWYQQTPGQGLQFLFEYFSETQRNKGNFPGRFSGRQFSNSRSEMNVSTLELGDSALYLCASSFRASGYLNSYNEQFFGPGTRLTVL.

The chain has TRBV6-1 and TRBJ2-5; D is perhaps TRBD2 (6 bases). V lost 5 bases and J 2 bases, leaving 12 bases between the germline ends. CDR1 is MNHNS and CDR2 is SASEGT in the germline V gene. The CDR3 contains 14 residues. The CDR3 bases are TGTGCCAGCAGTCGGGGGAGAGTTCAAGAGACCCAGTACTTC. It yields the protein CASSRGRVQETQYF.

V is TRBV19 and J is TRBJ1-4; D possibly corresponds to TRBD1 (5 bases). Trimming pared 4 bases from V and 0 bases from J, leaving 12 bases between. This CDR3 has 16 amino acids. Germline V gene lookup returns CDR1 LNHDA and CDR2 SQIVND (reference sequence). The CDR3 nucleotides are TGTGCCAGTAGTAAGTTGCTGACAGCAACTAATGAAAAACTGTTTTTT. Encoded protein: CASSKLLTATNEKLFF.

The V call is TRBV6-1, the J call TRBJ1-5; TRBD1 agrees at 10 bases. The CDR3 sequence is 14 residues long. Germline lookup yields CDR1 MNHNS and CDR2 SASEGT. V shed 7 bases and J 4 bases; nucleotides not matched to a gene: 4. The CDR3 region has the DNA TGTGCCAGCACAGACAGGGGGCGGAATCAGCCCCAGCATTTT. This gives the protein CASTDRGRNQPQHF.

The V call is TRBV28, the J call TRBJ1-5, with D possibly TRBD1 on 5 matching bases. Trimming cost V 1 base and J 3 bases, with 10 bases left between them. The CDR3 contains 15 residues. Germline-derived CDR1 and CDR2 are MDHEN and SYDVKM. The CDR3 region is CASSLLGQDNQPQHF. For the CDR3, the DNA is TGTGCCAGCAGTTTATTGGGGCAGGACAATCAGCCCCAGCATTTT.

The V call is TRBV9, the J call TRBJ2-5, with 8 bases that match TRBD2. The J segment lost 4 bases and the V segment lost 0 bases, leaving 8 bases of the junction unmatched. The CDR3 sequence is 16 residues long. Germline V CDR1 and CDR2: SGDLS, YYNGEE. CDR3 nucleotides: TGTGCCAGCAGCGTAGCCGGGGGGGGCCGGGGAGAGACCCAGTACTTC. Translated, it gives CASSVAGGGRGETQYF.

The rearrangement links TRBV18 to TRBJ1-1; D perhaps matches TRBD1 (6 bases). This CDR3 contains 16 residues. V lost 3 bases and J 2 bases, leaving 16 bases between the germline ends. Germline V gene lookup returns CDR1 KGHSH and CDR2 LQKENI. The CDR3 DNA is TGTGCCAGCTCACCGATCTACAGGGCCCGAAACACTGAAGCTTTCTTT. The encoded protein is CASSPIYRARNTEAFF. Looking up the rest from reference TRBV18 and TRBJ1-1 gives the full variable domain: NAGVMQNPRHLVRRRGQEARLRCSPMKGHSHVYWYRQLPEEGLKFMVYLQKENIIDESGMPKERFSAEFPKEGPSILRIQQVVRGDSAAYFCASSPIYRARNTEAFFGQGTRLTVV.

This sequence joins TRBV19 and TRBJ1-1; the D is unclear. Between the trimmed V and J ends, which lost 1 base and 11 bases, there was a span of 14 bases. The CDR3 has 13 residues. The V gene's germline CDR1 is LNHDA and CDR2 SQIVND (reference sequence). The CDR3 sequence: CASSIGRSAQAFF. The CDR3 coding sequence is TGTGCCAGTAGTATAGGGAGGAGTGCCCAGGCTTTCTTT.

The gene calls are TRBV30 and TRBJ1-1, with D unclear. CDR1 is GTSNPN, CDR2 SVGIG, per germline (reference sequence). The CDR3 runs 14 residues. V gave up 0 bases and J gave up 2 bases, with 10 bases separating them. In DNA, the CDR3 is TGTGCCTGGAGTGTGGTTCCGGGAAACACTGAAGCTTTCTTT. Residues: CAWSVVPGNTEAFF.

The rearrangement links TRBV5-1 to TRBJ2-3; 8 nucleotides line up with TRBD2. This CDR3 has 15 residues. V lost 1 base and J lost 0; bases outside the gene matches: 1. From germline, CDR1 is SGHRS and CDR2 YFSETQ. CDR3 residues: CASSLSSGSTDTQYF. The CDR3 coding sequence is TGCGCCAGCAGCTTGTCTAGCGGGAGCACAGATACGCAGTATTTT.

This sequence joins TRBV5-1 and TRBJ1-3, with 7 bases fitting TRBD1. V shed 1 base, J shed 0 bases, and the junction held 4 bases outside the gene matches. CDR1 SGHRS and CDR2 YFSETQ come from the germline V gene. CDR3 length equals 16 residues. CDR3 in amino acids: CASSLTGVDSGNTIYF. CDR3 DNA sequence: TGCGCCAGCAGCTTGACAGGGGTAGACTCTGGAAACACCATATATTTT.

J is TRBJ2-1 and V is TRBV5-6; 8 bases are a match to TRBD2. The CDR3 consists of 16 residues. The germline V gene encodes CDR1 SGHDT and CDR2 YYEEEE. J gave up 6 bases and V 4 bases, and 12 bases lay outside the gene matches. The CDR3 region is CASSGDHGRAFNEQFF. DNA for the CDR3: TGTGCCAGCAGCGGCGATCACGGGAGGGCCTTCAATGAGCAGTTCTTC.

This clone came up a few times. This chain uses TRBV6-5 with TRBJ1-1; 9 bases are shared with TRBD1. This CDR3 has 15 amino acids. The junction had 8 bases not matched to a gene; V was cut back by 6 bases and J by 3 bases. From germline, CDR1 is MNHEY and CDR2 SVGAGI. CDR3 in DNA: TGTGCCAGCAGATTGGGGACAGGGAGGGACACTGAAGCTTTCTTT. It translates to CASRLGTGRDTEAFF.

The chain combines TRBV10-3 with TRBJ2-3; 7 nucleotides agree with TRBD2. Germline V lookup: CDR1 ENHRY, CDR2 SYGVKD. The trim removed 4 bases at V and 3 bases at J, leaving 10 bases unmatched. The CDR3 consists of 16 residues. The CDR3 region has the DNA TGTGCCATCAGTGGTGGAGGGCAGGGAGGGACAGATACGCAGTATTTT. Protein: CAISGGGQGGTDTQYF.

The V and J genes are TRBV10-1 and TRBJ2-3; TRBD2 agrees at 11 bases. CDR1 and CDR2 (germline): WNHNN, SYGVQD (reference sequence). CDR3 length equals 16 residues. V gave up 2 bases and J gave up 2 bases; unmatched junction bases: 3. Here the CDR3 reads CASSELAGGHTDTQYF. CDR3 nucleotides: TGCGCCAGCAGTGAGCTAGCGGGGGGCCACACAGATACGCAGTATTTT.

The chain couples TRBV15 to TRBJ1-2; 7 bases are shared with TRBD1. The V segment lost 5 bases and the J segment 2 bases; nucleotides outside the gene matches: 11. This CDR3 has 16 amino acids. Germline values: CDR1 LNHNV, CDR2 YYDKDF (reference sequence). CDR3 in amino acids: CATSEGRTGGNYGYTF. The CDR3, as DNA: TGTGCCACCAGCGAGGGTCGGACAGGCGGAAACTATGGCTACACCTTC.

The chain carries TRBV29-1 and TRBJ1-2; 11 bases align to TRBD1. CDR3 length equals 16 residues. Germline trimming cut 5 bases from V and 0 bases from J; bases unmatched to any gene: 8. Germline-derived CDR1 and CDR2 are SQVTM and ANQGSEA. The CDR3 loop is CSVLGQGASTNYGYTF. DNA of the CDR3: TGCAGCGTTCTCGGACAGGGGGCATCCACTAACTATGGCTACACCTTC. The full variable domain, rest sourced from reference TRBV29-1 and TRBJ1-2, is SAVISQKPSRDICQRGTSLTIQCQVDSQVTMMFWYRQQPGQSLTLIATANQGSEATYESGFVIDKFPISRPNLTFSTLTVSNMSPEDSSIYLCSVLGQGASTNYGYTFGSGTRLTVV.

V and J are TRBV11-2 and TRBJ1-4; D remains unclear. Trimming stripped 2 bases from V and 6 bases from J, with 10 bases between. The CDR3 runs 14 residues. Per the germline V gene, CDR1 is SGHAT and CDR2 is FQNNGV. The CDR3 is CASSLLRADEKLFF. The CDR3 coding sequence is TGTGCCAGCAGCTTATTGAGGGCTGATGAAAAACTGTTTTTT.